This passage covers 16 T cell receptor beta chains from one sample sequenced in a study of blood T cell repertoires in COVID-19. Assay: immunoSEQ multiplex PCR; the TCRdb copy retains only in-frame clones and omits some. The sample records 150,000 to 200,000 clones, 90% to 95% being singletons. Material: peripheral blood. Source of these receptors: a woman aged 60-70 years with COVID-19, enrolled during active disease.

This chain joins TRBV6-4 and TRBJ1-5, with 7 positions matching TRBD1. Germline V CDR1 and CDR2: MRHNA, SNTAGT. V gave up 5 bases and J gave up 2 bases; unmatched junction bases: 6. This CDR3 contains 15 residues. The CDR3 protein is CASSIDGQGNQPQHF. The CDR3, as DNA: TGTGCCAGCAGTATAGATGGACAGGGCAATCAGCCCCAGCATTTT.

The chain employs TRBV6-5 and TRBJ1-2; no clear D gene. V lost 0 bases and J lost 3, with 5 bases in between. Germline-derived CDR1 and CDR2 are MNHEY and SVGAGI. The CDR3 runs 13 residues. CDR3 in amino acids: CASSYSSYYGYTF. For the CDR3, the DNA is TGTGCCAGCAGTTACTCCAGTTACTATGGCTACACCTTC.

V usage is TRBV28 and J usage is TRBJ1-2; maybe TRBD1 (6 bases). The CDR3 has 13 residues. Trimming removed 4 bases from V and 7 bases from J, with 13 bases in between. The germline gives CDR1 MDHEN, CDR2 SYDVKM. CDR3: CASSSAGVVGYTF. CDR3 sequence (DNA): TGTGCCAGCAGTTCAGCAGGGGTAGTTGGCTACACCTTC.

This clone was found once. The V call is TRBV6-2 or TRBV6-3, the J call TRBJ1-1; 7 positions agree with TRBD1. The CDR3 is made up of 16 amino acids. Trimming at V came to 0 bases and at J to 5 bases, leaving 9 bases not matched to a gene. Per the germline V gene, CDR1 is MNHEY and CDR2 is SVGEGT. CDR3 sequence reads: CASSYSMTGSRTEAFF. CDR3 DNA: TGTGCCAGCAGTTACTCGATGACAGGGAGTAGGACTGAAGCTTTCTTT.

V gene TRBV19 combines with J gene TRBJ2-7; 8 bases are shared with TRBD1. The V gene's germline CDR1 is LNHDA and CDR2 SQIVND (reference sequence). V shed 4 bases, J shed 2 bases, and the junction held 4 bases outside the gene matches. The CDR3 runs to 14 residues. In DNA form, the CDR3 reads TGTGCCAGTAGTAGGGGGACAGGCGCCTACGAGCAGTACTTC. It specifies CASSRGTGAYEQYF.

This clone was recorded a few times. The chain combines TRBV2 with TRBJ2-7; tentative D call: TRBD1 (6 bases). The CDR3 has 16 amino acids. The germline CDR1 and CDR2 sequences are SNHLY and FYNNEI. CDR3 nucleotide sequence: TGTGCGATGGACTCGCTTAATAGCAGAGGGGGCTACGAGCAGTACTTC. This gives the protein CAMDSLNSRGGYEQYF.

V usage is TRBV7-3 and J usage is TRBJ1-3; D is ambiguous. Deletions cut 5 bases from V and 0 bases from J, with 8 bases between. Germline CDR1 and CDR2: SGHTA and FQGTGA. The CDR3 is 14 amino acids. The CDR3 DNA reads as TGTGCCAGCAGCGCAGGACTCTCTGGAAACACCATATATTTT. Translated, it gives CASSAGLSGNTIYF.

The chain has TRBV19 and TRBJ1-1, with 7 bases matching TRBD1. The length of the CDR3 is 14 residues. Germline V CDR1 and CDR2: LNHDA, SQIVND (reference sequence). The trim removed 7 bases at V and 2 bases at J, leaving 7 bases unmatched. The CDR3 DNA follows: TGTGCCAGTAAGGGACAGCGGACTAACACTGAAGCTTTCTTT. Translating it yields CASKGQRTNTEAFF.

Concerning this clone: Its ends do not fully match the called genes, so a read error is possible. The J gene is TRBJ2-5, the V gene TRBV4-3, with TRBD2 matching 7 bases. The germline V gene has CDR1 LGHNA and CDR2 YSLEER. The CDR3 sequence is 15 residues long. DNA of the CDR3: TGCGCCAGCAGCCAAGACGGGACTAAACAAGAGGCCCAGTACTTC. It specifies CASSQDGTKQEAQYF.

In this sample, this clone turned up a few times. For the CDR3, the DNA is TGTGCCAGCAGCCCCCTGACAGGGAGCTCCTACGAGCAGTACTTC. Translated, it gives CASSPLTGSSYEQYF. This sequence joins TRBV5-6 and TRBJ2-7; 7 bases match TRBD1. The ends lost 4 bases at V and 0 bases at J; junction bases unmatched: 7. CDR1 is SGHDT, CDR2 YYEEEE, per germline. CDR3 length: 15 residues.

V usage is TRBV7-2 and J usage is TRBJ2-2; a weak D match, TRBD1 (5 bases). Germline loops: CDR1 SGHTA, CDR2 FQGNSA. CDR3 length equals 16 residues. Trimming removed 1 base from V and 3 bases from J, with 12 bases in between. CDR3 sequence reads: CASSLVRGADTGELFF. As DNA, the CDR3 is TGTGCCAGCAGCTTAGTCCGTGGGGCTGACACCGGGGAGCTGTTTTTT. The full variable domain, rest sourced from reference TRBV7-2 and TRBJ2-2, is GAGVSQSPSNKVTEKGKDVELRCDPISGHTALYWYRQSLGQGLEFLIYFQGNSAPDKSGLPSDRFSAERTGGSVSTLTIQRTQQEDSAVYLCASSLVRGADTGELFFGEGSRLTVL.

The gene calls are TRBV5-4 and TRBJ1-1; 7 positions agree with TRBD1. CDR3 size: 15 residues. Germline V lookup: CDR1 SGHNT, CDR2 YYREEE (reference sequence). With 4 bases clipped from V and 7 bases from J, the junction kept 13 bases outside the gene matches. The chain's CDR3 is CASSRATGSQGEAFF. CDR3 nucleotides: TGTGCCAGCAGCAGAGCGACAGGGTCACAGGGTGAAGCTTTCTTT.

In its sample, this clone was seen once. The chain is built from TRBV9 and TRBJ1-4; D is possibly TRBD1 (6 bases). The CDR3 is 16 amino acids. The germline V gene has CDR1 SGDLS and CDR2 YYNGEE. Trimming removed 4 bases at V and 0 bases at J, with 13 bases between. CDR3 protein: CASSMLDSATNEKLFF. CDR3 in DNA: TGTGCCAGCAGCATGCTGGACAGTGCAACTAATGAAAAACTGTTTTTT.

J is TRBJ1-2 and V is TRBV4-2; maybe TRBD1 (5 bases). The CDR3 extends over 14 amino acids. Germline CDR1 reads LGHNA; CDR2 reads YNFKEQ. Trimming pared 0 bases from V and 2 bases from J, leaving 7 bases between. Written as DNA, the CDR3 is TGTGCCAGCAGCCAAGAGCGACAGAACTATGGCTACACCTTC. It encodes CASSQERQNYGYTF.

V usage is TRBV7-8 and J usage is TRBJ1-5; TRBD1 is a possible D gene (5 bases). The V end lost 1 base, the J end lost 7 bases, and 11 bases lay between the germline ends. The CDR3 runs 14 residues. The germline CDR1 and CDR2 sequences are SGHVS and FQNEAQ. The CDR3 here is CASSLVRVGQPQHF. CDR3 nucleotide sequence: TGTGCCAGCAGCTTAGTCAGGGTTGGGCAGCCCCAGCATTTT.

V gene TRBV4-3 combines with J gene TRBJ2-1; unclear D gene. The CDR3 runs to 15 residues. V gave up 0 bases and J gave up 3 bases, with 9 bases separating them. Germline lookup yields CDR1 LGHNA and CDR2 YSLEER. CDR3 residues: CASSQEGRNYNEQFF. The DNA for the CDR3 is TGCGCCAGCAGCCAAGAGGGCAGGAACTACAATGAGCAGTTCTTC.